What follows are 5 T cell receptor beta chains derived from one specimen sequenced in a study of read filtering for tumor transcriptome and immune sequencing (TCRdb year 2020). Sequencing instrument: Illumina HiSeq 4000. The Immunoverse kit was used to build TCR libraries from roughly 0.4 ug RNA, with molecular barcoded adaptors covering alpha/delta and beta/gamma chains. TCRdb handled the public reads itself, with Q25 trimming in fastp and clone calling in MiXCR, and kept productive beta chains. Rows with a matching CDR3 protein are joined into one entry that keeps the most common DNA and genes. The sample has roughly 130,000 distinct CDR3 sequences on record, 10% to 15% of them singletons. The biggest ten clones account for approximately 9.9% of the sample. Sequencing input: a population of CD138-negative cells sorted from bone marrow. In light of the paper, this sample's cell subset or site label describes: bone marrow mononuclear cells depleted of CD138+ plasma/myeloma cells by negative magnetic selection. These receptor sequences come from a donor aged 40 or over with multiple myeloma.

A word on this clonotype: A read error may explain this, as a much larger clone is one base away. The chain links TRBV19 to TRBJ1-4; 9 nucleotides align to TRBD1. The germline gives CDR1 LNHDA, CDR2 SQIVND (reference sequence). The CDR3 length is 15 residues. V lost 5 bases to trimming and J lost 6 bases; unmatched junction nucleotides: 7. CDR3 nucleotide sequence: TGTGCCAGTAGTGCAGCGGGACAGGGTGATGAAAAACTGTTTTTT. Translation: CASSAAGQGDEKLFF.

At least ten counts were recorded for this clonotype. This chain joins TRBV12-3 or TRBV12-4 and TRBJ2-1; D tentatively fits TRBD1 or TRBD2 (6 bases each). V lost 7 bases to trimming and J lost 9 bases, with 13 bases between them. The CDR3 has 12 residues. CDR3 DNA sequence: TGTGCCAGCAACAAACAGGGACTTGAGCAGTTCTTC. Its translation is CASNKQGLEQFF.

This clonotype was counted ten times or more. The chain carries TRBV29-1 and TRBJ1-2, with 9 positions matching TRBD1. J lost 1 base, V lost 6 bases, and 12 bases had no gene match. The length of the CDR3 is 16 residues. CDR1 SQVTM and CDR2 ANQGSEA come from the germline V gene. The CDR3 region is CSVDGTGYGRNYGYTF. DNA of the CDR3: TGCAGCGTGGACGGGACAGGGTACGGTCGTAACTATGGCTACACCTTC. Looking up the rest from reference TRBV29-1 and TRBJ1-2 gives the full variable domain: SAVISQKPSRDICQRGTSLTIQCQVDSQVTMMFWYRQQPGQSLTLIATANQGSEATYESGFVIDKFPISRPNLTFSTLTVSNMSPEDSSIYLCSVDGTGYGRNYGYTFGSGTRLTVV.

The sample holds a few counts of this clonotype. J is TRBJ2-5 and V is TRBV7-9; no firm D call. The V end was cut by 0 bases, the J end by 4 bases, with 9 bases between. The CDR3 runs to 14 residues. The germline V gene has CDR1 SEHNR and CDR2 FQNEAQ (reference sequence). The DNA of the CDR3 is TGTGCCAGCAGCTTAGCGCTAGGCGTAGAGACCCAGTACTTC. Translation gives CASSLALGVETQYF.

This clonotype has a count of ten or more. The genes are TRBV5-1 and TRBJ2-7; no clear D. V was pared by 0 bases and J by 0 bases, with 4 bases between. Germline lookup yields CDR1 SGHRS and CDR2 YFSETQ. The CDR3 runs to 13 residues. Written as DNA, the CDR3 is TGCGCCAGCAGCTTGGTCGACTCCTACGAGCAGTACTTC. Translated, it gives CASSLVDSYEQYF.